This T cell receptor (beta chain) was sequenced during a study of identical twins. A single record per CDR3 protein comes from TCRdb applying MiXCR to the 5' RACE reads. Of 350,000 to 450,000 distinct CDR3 sequences in the sample, under 20% were seen once. The germline V gene has CDR1 DFQATT and CDR2 SNEGSKA (reference sequence). The CDR3 is made up of 16 amino acids. V lost 0 bases to trimming and J lost 4 bases; unmatched junction nucleotides: 8. The sample holds a few counts of this clonotype. The chain joins TRBV20-1 to TRBJ2-5; the match to TRBD2 covers 10 bases. This clonotype was sampled from a middle-aged man in good health. The sample taken for sequencing was naive T cells sorted from blood. The CDR3 reads CSARDTSGTSLETQYF. CDR3 nucleotide sequence: TGCAGTGCTAGAGATACTAGCGGGACTTCCCTAGAGACCCAGTACTTC.